The 25 T cell receptor beta chains in this list originate from one sample, sequenced in a study of CD8 T cells in ankylosing spondylitis. Using its own MiXCR run on the 5' RACE reads, TCRdb lists one record per CDR3 protein. Here the sample spans about 9,700 distinct CDR3 sequences, around 6% being singletons. Sequencing input: blood, either unsorted or a sorted T cell fraction (not recorded which). The receptor set was obtained from a female donor with ankylosing spondylitis or in good health (not recorded which).

This clonotype was seen ten or more times. The chain combines TRBV9 with TRBJ2-1, with 8 bases fitting TRBD1. The CDR3 covers 14 residues. Germline V CDR1 and CDR2: SGDLS, YYNGEE. V dropped 4 bases and J dropped 4; count of bases not matched to a gene: 4. CDR3 in amino acids: CASSTTGGYNEQFF. For the CDR3, the DNA is TGTGCCAGCAGCACCACAGGGGGGTACAATGAGCAGTTCTTC.

This clonotype was seen at least ten times. The chain uses TRBV9 and TRBJ2-1; D gene uncertain. This CDR3 comprises 13 residues. Per germline, CDR1 SGDLS and CDR2 YYNGEE. V lost 1 base to trimming and J lost 3 bases, with 5 bases between them. The CDR3 here is CASSVTDYNEQFF. CDR3 in DNA: TGTGCCAGCAGCGTAACGGACTACAATGAGCAGTTCTTC.

This clonotype was observed many times. The chain employs TRBV9 and TRBJ2-1; 7 bases line up with TRBD2. The germline V gene has CDR1 SGDLS and CDR2 YYNGEE. The CDR3 runs to 15 residues. Trimming took 0 bases from V and 4 from J; bases not matched to a gene: 4. The CDR3: CASSVVAGEYNEQFF. The CDR3 DNA reads as TGTGCCAGCAGCGTAGTGGCGGGGGAATACAATGAGCAGTTCTTC.

This chain links TRBV9 with TRBJ2-1; tentatively, D is TRBD2 (6 bases). There are 13 residues in the CDR3. Germline loops: CDR1 SGDLS, CDR2 YYNGEE. V shed 2 bases and J shed 10 bases, with 13 bases lying between them. The DNA of the CDR3 is TGTGCCAGCAGCGTCCTTCCAGGGAGGGAGCAGTTCTTC. Protein product: CASSVLPGREQFF.

This clonotype appeared many times. The chain employs TRBV9 and TRBJ2-7, with D perhaps given as TRBD1 or TRBD2 (5 bases each). Germline V gene data show CDR1 as SGDLS and CDR2 as YYNGEE. Trimming removed 3 bases at V and 3 bases at J, with 10 bases between. The CDR3 has 13 amino acids. CDR3 bases: TGTGCCAGCAGCGACCGGGACGACTACGAGCAGTACTTC. Residues: CASSDRDDYEQYF.

This clonotype has a handful of counts. J is TRBJ2-7 and V is TRBV9; 8 bases fit TRBD1. CDR3 length: 13 amino acids. Germline assignment: CDR1 SGDLS and CDR2 YYNGEE. V shed 4 bases and J 7 bases; nucleotides not matched to a gene: 7. Here the CDR3 reads CASSPRTGREQYF. The CDR3 DNA is TGTGCCAGCAGCCCAAGGACAGGGCGGGAGCAGTACTTC.

Ten or more counts support this clonotype. This chain connects TRBV9 to TRBJ2-1; 12 bases are shared with TRBD2. V trimming: 3 bases; J trimming: 4 bases; junction bases outside the gene matches: 2. Per germline, CDR1 SGDLS and CDR2 YYNGEE. This CDR3 contains 15 residues. CDR3: CASSGTSGEYNEQFF. In DNA form, the CDR3 reads TGTGCCAGCAGCGGGACTAGCGGGGAGTACAATGAGCAGTTCTTC.

In its sample, this clonotype was seen many times. J is TRBJ2-1 and V is TRBV9; TRBD2 matches 8 bases. Per the germline V gene, CDR1 is SGDLS and CDR2 is YYNGEE. CDR3 size: 16 residues. V was clipped by 7 bases and J by 0 bases; unmatched bases: 9. CDR3 in amino acids: CASGGSGSDSYNEQFF. The CDR3 DNA follows: TGTGCCAGCGGGGGGAGCGGGAGTGACTCCTACAATGAGCAGTTCTTC. Combining the CDR3 with reference TRBV9 and TRBJ2-1 gives the whole variable domain DSGVTQTPKHLITATGQRVTLRCSPRSGDLSVYWYQQSLDQGLQFLIQYYNGEERAKGNILERFSAQQFPDLHSELNLSSLELGDSALYFCASGGSGSDSYNEQFFGPGTRLTVL.

This clonotype was found many times. The CDR3 sequence is CASSVEGDPTDTQYF. The CDR3 nucleotides are TGTGCCAGCAGCGTAGAAGGGGACCCCACAGATACGCAGTATTTT. The chain is built from TRBV9 and TRBJ2-3; D may correspond to TRBD1 or TRBD2 (5 bases each). Deletions cut 0 bases from V and 2 bases from J, with 10 bases between. The length of the CDR3 is 15 residues. Per germline, CDR1 SGDLS and CDR2 YYNGEE.

The table lists this clonotype with a few counts. The chain is built from TRBV9 and TRBJ2-7; TRBD2 might be the D (7 bases). Deletions cut 3 bases from V and 1 base from J, with 14 bases between. CDR3 length equals 15 residues. CDR1 and CDR2 (germline): SGDLS, YYNGEE. The CDR3 is CASSEDGGPSYEQYF. The CDR3 nucleotides read TGTGCCAGCAGCGAGGACGGGGGGCCTTCCTACGAGCAGTACTTC. The full variable domain, with the rest looked up from reference TRBV9 and TRBJ2-7, is DSGVTQTPKHLITATGQRVTLRCSPRSGDLSVYWYQQSLDQGLQFLIQYYNGEERAKGNILERFSAQQFPDLHSELNLSSLELGDSALYFCASSEDGGPSYEQYFGPGTRLTVT.

This clonotype was recorded many times. J is TRBJ2-6 and V is TRBV9; tentative D call: TRBD2 (6 bases). This CDR3 comprises 17 residues. CDR1 SGDLS and CDR2 YYNGEE come from the germline V gene. Trimming removed 3 bases from V and 1 base from J, with 14 bases in between. The CDR3 DNA reads TGTGCCAGCAGCGGCGTGGAGGGCAGATCTGGGGCCAACGTCCTGACTTTC. Its translation: CASSGVEGRSGANVLTF.

This clonotype ranks as medium-sized. The chain employs TRBV9 and TRBJ1-5; D perhaps matches TRBD1 (6 bases). This CDR3 is 15 amino acids long. Germline CDR1 and CDR2: SGDLS and YYNGEE. V dropped 0 bases and J dropped 4 bases, with 11 bases sitting between them. CDR3: CASSVDQGTNQPQHF. The CDR3 DNA sequence: TGTGCCAGCAGCGTAGACCAGGGGACTAATCAGCCCCAGCATTTT.

The rearrangement uses TRBV9 and TRBJ1-1, with TRBD1 matching over 7 bases. After removal of 5 bases from V and 3 bases from J, the junction contained 10 bases not matched to a gene. Germline CDR1 reads SGDLS; CDR2 reads YYNGEE. This CDR3 is built from 15 residues. As DNA, the CDR3 is TGTGCCAGCAGAGACGACAGGGAAGGCGACACTGAAGCTTTCTTT. Its translation: CASRDDREGDTEAFF.

This clonotype was counted a few times. The rearrangement links TRBV9 to TRBJ2-3, with 7 bases aligning to TRBD2. The CDR3 spans 14 residues. Germline V gives CDR1 SGDLS, CDR2 YYNGEE. The V and J ends lost 3 bases and 3 bases, in that order; junction bases with no gene match: 4. DNA for the CDR3: TGTGCCAGCAGCGGGGGACTAAAAACAGATACGCAGTATTTT. Protein: CASSGGLKTDTQYF.

This clonotype was seen ten or more times. The genes are TRBV9 and TRBJ1-2; 9 bases line up with TRBD1. The CDR3 loop spans 15 amino acids. Trimming at V came to 3 bases and at J to 6 bases, leaving 9 bases not matched to a gene. The germline V gene has CDR1 SGDLS and CDR2 YYNGEE. CDR3 coding DNA: TGTGCCAGCAGCGGGGACAGGGCGGGAGGGCATGGCTACACCTTC. Protein sequence: CASSGDRAGGHGYTF.

This clonotype was seen only a few times. The V and J genes are TRBV9 and TRBJ2-2; 9 bases fit TRBD2. Germline V CDR1 and CDR2: SGDLS, YYNGEE. Trimming took 7 bases from V and 4 from J; bases not matched to a gene: 8. There are 15 residues in the CDR3. The CDR3 is CASGRASGITGELFF. CDR3 sequence (DNA): TGTGCCAGCGGGCGGGCTAGCGGGATCACCGGGGAGCTGTTTTTT.

This clonotype appeared a few times. The chain has TRBV9 and TRBJ1-1, with a possible D match to TRBD1 (5 bases). The CDR3 is 14 amino acids. In germline, CDR1 is SGDLS, CDR2 YYNGEE. V shed 3 bases and J shed 2 bases, with 11 bases lying between them. CDR3 sequence: CASSAWGGNTEAFF. The CDR3 nucleotides are TGTGCCAGCAGCGCTTGGGGGGGTAACACTGAAGCTTTCTTT.

This clonotype was seen many times. The rearrangement links TRBV9 to TRBJ2-3, with 10 bases lining up with TRBD2. The CDR3 contains 16 residues. Looked up from germline, CDR1 is SGDLS and CDR2 is YYNGEE. V trimming: 2 bases; J trimming: 4 bases; junction bases outside the gene matches: 7. The DNA for the CDR3 is TGTGCCAGCAGCGTCGGGCTAGCGGGAGTCGCAGATACGCAGTATTTT. It specifies CASSVGLAGVADTQYF.

This chain connects TRBV21-1 to TRBJ2-7; no check of the table's D call, TRBD2, against the DNA was made. TRBV21-1 is noted as a pseudogene. This CDR3 spans 15 amino acids. The CDR3 loop is CASSKDWAGLYEQYF. Here the CDR3 DNA reads TGTGCCAGCAGCAAAGATTGGGCGGGATTATACGAGCAGTACTTC.

This clonotype was picked up many times. The rearrangement uses TRBV9 and TRBJ2-3, with 10 bases lining up with TRBD2. Germline V gene data show CDR1 as SGDLS and CDR2 as YYNGEE. The CDR3 extends over 15 amino acids. J gave up 6 bases and V 0 bases, and 4 bases lay outside the gene matches. The CDR3: CASSVAGTSADTQYF. DNA for the CDR3: TGTGCCAGCAGCGTAGCCGGGACTAGCGCCGATACGCAGTATTTT.

There are many counts of this clonotype. This chain links TRBV9 with TRBJ2-2; no clear D gene. The CDR3 consists of 16 residues. V gave up 3 bases and J gave up 0 bases, with 12 bases separating them. Germline assignment: CDR1 SGDLS and CDR2 YYNGEE. The CDR3 DNA is TGTGCCAGCAGCGCCCCGGGCCCCGCGAACACCGGGGAGCTGTTTTTT. This codes for CASSAPGPANTGELFF.

Many counts were recorded for this clonotype. The chain carries TRBV9 and TRBJ2-1, with 12 bases matching TRBD2. CDR3 length: 16 amino acids. Germline CDR1 is SGDLS and CDR2 is YYNGEE. J was trimmed by 9 bases and V by 3 bases; bases with no gene match: 10. The chain's CDR3 is CASSGRPSGRALEQFF. Written as DNA, the CDR3 is TGTGCCAGCAGCGGAAGACCTAGCGGGAGGGCCCTTGAGCAGTTCTTC.

This clonotype was counted a few times. This rearrangement joins TRBV9 to TRBJ2-7, with a tentative D call TRBD1 (5 bases). CDR1 is SGDLS and CDR2 is YYNGEE in the germline V gene. CDR3 length equals 15 residues. V was clipped by 0 bases and J by 1 base, with 11 bases between them. CDR3 sequence (DNA): TGTGCCAGCAGCGTAGGGGGCCAGGTTTCCTACGAGCAGTACTTC. Protein: CASSVGGQVSYEQYF.

There are many counts of this clonotype. The gene calls are TRBV9 and TRBJ2-1; D not certain. The CDR3 has 13 residues. Trimming removed 0 bases at V and 8 bases at J, with 9 bases between. Per germline, CDR1 SGDLS and CDR2 YYNGEE. CDR3: CASSVGAPDEQFF. The DNA for the CDR3 is TGTGCCAGCAGCGTAGGGGCGCCGGATGAGCAGTTCTTC.

This clonotype appeared many times. V gene TRBV9 combines with J gene TRBJ2-6; 10 bases line up with TRBD2. Germline V gene lookup returns CDR1 SGDLS and CDR2 YYNGEE. J was trimmed by 1 base and V by 2 bases; bases with no gene match: 0. The CDR3 covers 16 residues. Here the CDR3 DNA reads TGTGCCAGCAGCGTTAGCGGGGGGTCTGGGGCCAACGTCCTGACTTTC. Residues: CASSVSGGSGANVLTF. Full variable domain (outside the CDR3, taken from reference TRBV9 and TRBJ2-6): DSGVTQTPKHLITATGQRVTLRCSPRSGDLSVYWYQQSLDQGLQFLIQYYNGEERAKGNILERFSAQQFPDLHSELNLSSLELGDSALYFCASSVSGGSGANVLTFGAGSRLTVL.